This T cell receptor (beta chain) emerged from a study of blood T cell repertoires in COVID-19. Study in general: T cells, B-cell-depleted T cells, or PBMCs provided the cDNA or gDNA that served as material.

The assay was immunoSEQ multiplex PCR, and TCRdb's table has in-frame clones only and misses some. The repertoire has some 400,000 clones, approximately 90% of them found once; the top ten carry about 0.83%. CDR3 length: 13 amino acids. Germline-derived CDR1 and CDR2 are GTSNPN and SVGIG (reference sequence). The V end lost 8 bases, the J end lost 1 base, and 12 bases lay between the germline ends. Those enrolled, adults aged 18 to 89 years, came from 25 or so US areas. The gene calls are TRBV30 and TRBJ2-1; TRBD2 might be the D (6 bases). Sequencing was carried out using PBMCs or T cells enriched from blood (not recorded which). This TCR came from a woman aged 40 to 49 who had been exposed to COVID-19. The DNA of the CDR3 is TGTGCCGGTTATGGGGGGTCCTACAATGAGCAGTTCTTC. Protein: CAGYGGSYNEQFF.